Below, 14 T cell receptor beta chains from the same sample are listed, as sequenced in a study of blood T cell repertoires in COVID-19. The method was immunoSEQ multiplex PCR; TCRdb's version includes in-frame clones alone and lacks a portion of them. Here the sample spans under 80,000 clones, roughly 80% being singletons. The source material was peripheral blood. These receptors were obtained from a woman older than 75 with active or convalescent COVID-19.

This chain uses TRBV11-3 with TRBJ2-7; possibly TRBD2 for D (5 bases). Germline V lookup: CDR1 SGHNT, CDR2 YENEEA. V was trimmed by 2 bases and J by 3 bases, leaving 17 bases between them. The CDR3 is 16 residues long. CDR3 DNA sequence: TGTGCCAGCAGCTTAAATTTGGCCAGCGGCAACTACGAGCAGTACTTC. This sequence encodes CASSLNLASGNYEQYF.

V and J are TRBV6-5 and TRBJ1-6; no reliable D call. With 0 bases removed from V and 4 bases from J, the gap between germline ends came to 7 bases. CDR1 is MNHEY, CDR2 SVGAGI, per germline. The CDR3 is 15 amino acids. This chain's CDR3 is CASSYSRRYNSPLHF. The CDR3 DNA is TGTGCCAGCAGTTACTCTCGCAGATATAATTCACCCCTCCACTTT.

The rearrangement uses TRBV5-1 and TRBJ1-2; D ambiguous. CDR1 and CDR2 (germline): SGHRS, YFSETQ. This CDR3 has 14 amino acids. Trimming took off 4 bases at V and 4 bases at J, with 14 bases between the two ends. CDR3 nucleotides: TGCGCCAGCAGCCCGGAGGCGGTGACCTATGGCTACACCTTC. This sequence encodes CASSPEAVTYGYTF.

The chain has TRBV11-2 and TRBJ2-5; D unresolved. The length of the CDR3 is 11 residues. Trimming cost V 1 base and J 10 bases, with 7 bases left between them. Germline V CDR1 and CDR2: SGHAT, FQNNGV. In DNA, the CDR3 is TGTGCCAGCAGCTTAGGAGGTGGCCAGTACTTC. Amino acid sequence: CASSLGGGQYF.

The rearrangement uses TRBV7-9 and TRBJ2-2; 8 bases fit TRBD1. Germline V lookup: CDR1 SEHNR, CDR2 FQNEAQ (reference sequence). V was clipped by 4 bases and J by 0 bases; unmatched bases: 10. The CDR3 has 18 amino acids. The CDR3 sequence: CASSSPTTGESNTGELFF. In DNA, the CDR3 is TGTGCCAGCAGCTCGCCGACGACAGGGGAATCGAACACCGGGGAGCTGTTTTTT.

The V call is TRBV18, the J call TRBJ2-5, with a tentative D call TRBD2 (5 bases). The CDR3 sequence is 15 residues long. V lost 3 bases, J lost 4 bases, and 15 bases lay in between. The germline V gene encodes CDR1 KGHSH and CDR2 LQKENI. CDR3 sequence: CASSPGKVALETQYF. CDR3 nucleotides: TGTGCCAGCTCACCCGGGAAGGTAGCGTTAGAGACCCAGTACTTC.

This chain joins TRBV19 and TRBJ1-2; 11 bases agree with TRBD1. The CDR3 is 16 amino acids. V was pared by 7 bases and J by 3 bases, with 10 bases of the junction left unmatched. Germline CDR1 is LNHDA and CDR2 is SQIVND (reference sequence). CDR3 residues: CASKGTGGLFDYGYTF. The CDR3 nucleotides are TGTGCCAGTAAAGGGACAGGGGGATTGTTTGACTATGGCTACACCTTC.

As concerns this clone: Distinct nucleotide sequences in the sample also encode this CDR3. This rearrangement joins TRBV4-2 to TRBJ1-5; D possibly corresponds to TRBD1 (6 bases). Deletions cut 4 bases from V and 2 bases from J, with 9 bases between. CDR1 is LGHNA and CDR2 is YNFKEQ in the germline V gene. The CDR3 covers 14 residues. The DNA of the CDR3 is TGTGCCAGCAGCCCAGGGGATGGCAATCAGCCCCAGCATTTT. Amino acids: CASSPGDGNQPQHF.

This clone was counted between two and nine times. This rearrangement joins TRBV18 to TRBJ1-6; 7 bases align to TRBD1. Germline CDR1 is KGHSH and CDR2 is LQKENI. This CDR3 is built from 15 residues. V shed 8 bases and J 5 bases; nucleotides not matched to a gene: 9. CDR3 coding DNA: TGTGCCAGCCAGGATTTCGGGACAGATAATTCACCCCTCCACTTT. Translation: CASQDFGTDNSPLHF.

This clone came up once. This chain uses TRBV2 with TRBJ2-5; 10 positions match TRBD1. The CDR3 extends over 15 amino acids. Losses at the gene ends were 9 bases for V and 2 bases for J; bases not matched to a gene: 9. The germline V gene has CDR1 SNHLY and CDR2 FYNNEI. CDR3 sequence: CASHGTGAGQETQYF. The CDR3 nucleotides read TGTGCCAGTCACGGGACAGGGGCCGGTCAAGAGACCCAGTACTTC.

The V and J genes are TRBV27 and TRBJ1-6, with 7 bases identical to TRBD1. Looked up from germline, CDR1 is MNHEY and CDR2 is SMNVEV (reference sequence). The CDR3 is 14 amino acids. The V and J ends lost 8 bases and 5 bases, in that order; junction bases with no gene match: 6. The CDR3 region is CASATGVNNSPLHF. CDR3 coding DNA: TGTGCCAGCGCAACAGGGGTCAATAATTCACCCCTCCACTTT.

The chain joins TRBV4-1 to TRBJ2-1, with D possibly being TRBD1 (6 bases). Germline V CDR1 and CDR2: MGHRA, YSYEKL. This CDR3 comprises 15 residues. V was shortened by 1 base and J by 3 bases, with 10 bases between the two germline ends. The CDR3 DNA reads TGCGCCAGCAGCCAAGGGCAGGGGATCTACAATGAGCAGTTCTTC. Translation gives CASSQGQGIYNEQFF.

The V gene is TRBV29-1, the J gene TRBJ2-1; tentatively, D is TRBD1 (6 bases). This CDR3 is 11 amino acids long. Germline lookup yields CDR1 SQVTM and CDR2 ANQGSEA. V shed 6 bases and J shed 4 bases, with 7 bases lying between them. Here the CDR3 reads CSVDRYNEQFF. DNA of the CDR3: TGCAGCGTCGACAGGTACAATGAGCAGTTCTTC.

This chain links TRBV11-2 with TRBJ1-6; a possible D gene is TRBD1 (6 bases). CDR1 is SGHAT and CDR2 is FQNNGV in the germline V gene. V was clipped by 6 bases and J by 7 bases, with 13 bases between them. The CDR3 is 14 amino acids. The CDR3 bases are TGTGCCAGCAGACACCGGACAGAGAATTCACCCCTCCACTTT. This gives the protein CASRHRTENSPLHF.